This is a list of T cell receptor beta chains from one sample in a study of shared clonotypes between healthy human individuals. This table comes from immunoSEQ multiplex PCR, and its TCRdb copy is limited to in-frame clones, with some not included. The sample records around 1.9 million clones, 85% to 95% being singletons. Material for sequencing was naive CD8+ T cells from PBMCs. The receptor set was obtained from a young man in good health. Some clones in this sample may be carry-over from other donors' samples. Each CDR3 is given with its conserved first and last residue. D genes are given only for firm matches. Only some rows state a clone size, as once, few, many or a class for expanded clones.

abundance,d_gene,j_gene,v_gene,CDR3aa,CDR3nt
.,.,TRBJ2-7,TRBV13,CASVGGGAGGEQYF,TGTGCCAGCGTCGGTGGGGGGGCAGGCGGCGAGCAGTACTTC
.,.,TRBJ2-7,TRBV6-1,CASSEPRLSYEQYF,TGTGCCAGCAGTGAACCCAGGCTCTCCTACGAGCAGTACTTC
.,TRBD1,TRBJ1-1,TRBV27,CASRTHRGHLAFF,TGTGCCAGCAGGACTCACAGGGGGCACTTGGCTTTCTTT
.,.,TRBJ2-2,TRBV5-8,CASSRVGPGELFF,TGTGCCAGCAGCCGGGTGGGACCCGGGGAGCTGTTTTTT
.,.,TRBJ1-2,TRBV6-1,CASSEGALYGYTF,TGTGCCAGCAGTGAAGGCGCCCTCTATGGCTACACCTTC
.,TRBD1,TRBJ1-4,TRBV5-1,CASTFDRDEKLFF,TGCGCCAGCACCTTTGACAGGGATGAAAAACTGTTTTTT
.,.,TRBJ2-1,TRBV7-6,CASSLGVGRYNEQFF,TGTGCCAGCAGCTTAGGGGTGGGCAGGTACAATGAGCAGTTCTTC
.,.,TRBJ1-1,TRBV30,CAWSPGSNTEAFF,TGTGCCTGGAGTCCAGGATCGAACACTGAAGCTTTCTTT
.,.,TRBJ2-1,TRBV28,CASLRSSIDEQFF,TGTGCCAGCTTGAGGAGTAGTATCGATGAGCAGTTCTTC
.,.,TRBJ2-1,TRBV7-9,CASSLGLEGINEQFF,TGTGCCAGCAGCTTAGGTCTAGAGGGTATCAATGAGCAGTTCTTC
.,.,TRBJ2-3,TRBV7-9,CASSLPHPLDTQYF,TGTGCCAGCAGCTTACCACACCCCCTAGATACGCAGTATTTT
.,.,TRBJ2-4,TRBV27,CASRSWDNNLLAKNIQYF,TGTGCCAGCAGATCTTGGGACAACAATCTTTTAGCCAAAAACATTCAGTACTTC
.,TRBD2,TRBJ2-1,TRBV5-1,CASRDGRIDEQFF,TGCGCCAGCAGGGACGGGAGGATCGATGAGCAGTTCTTC
.,TRBD1,TRBJ1-2,TRBV19,CASSIDLFGTGAINYGYTF,TGTGCCAGTAGTATAGATCTATTTGGGACAGGGGCTATTAACTATGGCTACACCTTC
.,.,TRBJ1-1,TRBV29-1,CSVEDGTEAFF,TGCAGCGTTGAAGATGGGACTGAAGCTTTCTTT
.,.,TRBJ2-7,TRBV15,CATALTHRQSSYEQYF,TGTGCCACCGCATTAACCCATCGCCAGAGCTCCTACGAGCAGTACTTC
.,TRBD2,TRBJ2-7,TRBV7-8,CASMDGRAYYEQYF,TGTGCCAGCATGGACGGGAGGGCCTATTACGAGCAGTACTTC
.,.,TRBJ2-5,TRBV4-3,CASSQDLGSQVGSTQYF,TGCGCCAGCAGCCAAGATTTGGGCAGTCAGGTCGGTTCGACCCAGTACTTC
.,.,TRBJ2-2,TRBV9,CASSVENTGELFF,TGTGCCAGCAGCGTAGAAAACACCGGGGAGCTGTTTTTT
.,TRBD2,TRBJ2-2,TRBV13,CASSRFWKGGDTSGTANTGELFF,TGTGCCAGCAGCCGATTCTGGAAGGGAGGCGATACTAGCGGCACCGCGAACACCGGGGAGCTGTTTTTT
few,TRBD2,TRBJ2-7,TRBV9,CASSVAASGSYEQYF,TGTGCCAGCAGCGTAGCTGCTAGCGGGAGCTACGAGCAGTACTTC
.,.,TRBJ2-7,TRBV28,CASSSPSGSSYEQYF,TGTGCCAGCAGTTCACCGAGCGGAAGCTCCTACGAGCAGTACTTC
.,.,TRBJ2-1,TRBV29-1,CSVVPVSSYNEQFF,TGCAGCGTTGTTCCGGTTAGTAGCTACAATGAGCAGTTCTTC
once,.,TRBJ1-4,TRBV6-6,CASTLISGKLFF,TGTGCCAGCACCCTTATATCGGGAAAACTGTTTTTT
.,.,TRBJ1-2,TRBV11-1,CASSLASYGYTF,TGTGCCAGCAGCTTAGCCTCATATGGCTACACCTTC
.,.,TRBJ2-3,TRBV28,CASSLSRDVWEGTQYF,TGTGCCAGCAGTTTAAGCAGGGACGTCTGGGAAGGGACGCAGTATTTT
.,.,TRBJ2-1,TRBV7-8,CASSLALIGHYNEQFF,TGTGCCAGCAGCTTAGCCCTCATCGGGCATTACAATGAGCAGTTCTTC